The 29 T cell receptor beta chains below all came from one sample that was sequenced in a study of response to subunit inactivated influenza vaccine. TCRdb itself ran the RT-PCR reads through MiXCR, one entry per CDR3 protein. The sample lists a few hundred thousand distinct CDR3 sequences; about a tenth were seen once. The sample was PBMCs from blood, taken roughly 6 weeks after vaccination. These receptors were taken from a man between 50 and 59 years old who received an inactivated influenza vaccine.

The chain carries TRBV29-1 and TRBJ2-1; tentatively, D is TRBD2 (6 bases). Trimming shortened V by 0 bases and J by 4 bases, and 13 bases separated the two germline ends. The CDR3 totals 15 residues. The V gene's germline CDR1 is SQVTM and CDR2 ANQGSEA. DNA of the CDR3: TGCAGCGTTGAAGATCGGAGGGGATCTTACAATGAGCAGTTCTTC. Translated, it gives CSVEDRRGSYNEQFF.

V and J are TRBV7-2 and TRBJ2-3; the D is unclear. CDR1 SGHTA and CDR2 FQGNSA come from the germline V gene. V was clipped by 5 bases and J by 0 bases, with 15 bases between them. The CDR3 totals 16 residues. As DNA, the CDR3 is TGTGCCAGCAGCATCCTCGGAGCTCCCAGCACAGATACGCAGTATTTT. This sequence encodes CASSILGAPSTDTQYF.

This clonotype turned up a few times. The chain couples TRBV20-1 to TRBJ2-1; TRBD2 aligns across 9 bases. The CDR3 totals 12 residues. In germline, CDR1 is DFQATT, CDR2 SNEGSKA (reference sequence). The J segment lost 7 bases and the V segment lost 6 bases, leaving 4 bases of the junction unmatched. CDR3 coding DNA: TGCAGTGCAAGTAGCGGGGGAAATGAGCAGTTCTTC. It translates to CSASSGGNEQFF.

There are many counts of this clonotype. The chain has TRBV12-3 or TRBV12-4 and TRBJ2-7, with TRBD1 as a possible D gene (5 bases). The CDR3 is 14 residues long. Trimming left V 3 bases short and J 2 bases short, with 11 bases between. The CDR3 protein is CASSLAQGPYEQYF. The CDR3 nucleotides are TGTGCCAGCAGTTTGGCCCAGGGTCCCTACGAGCAGTACTTC.

CDR3: CASSRDSGPTYEQYF. CDR3 nucleotides: TGTGCCAGCAGCCGCGATAGCGGGCCTACCTACGAGCAGTACTTC. The chain joins TRBV6-1 to TRBJ2-7; 7 bases align to TRBD2. The CDR3 loop spans 15 amino acids. Germline-derived CDR1 and CDR2 are MNHNS and SASEGT. The junction had 10 bases not matched to a gene; V was cut back by 6 bases and J by 2 bases.

This clonotype was counted a few times. The chain employs TRBV4-3 and TRBJ2-6; D gene unclear. The V and J ends lost 1 base and 0 bases respectively, with 10 bases between them. Germline V gene sequence: CDR1 LGHNA, CDR2 YSLEER. The CDR3 sequence is 17 residues long. CDR3 loop: CASSQGRPDSGANVLTF. The CDR3 nucleotides are TGCGCCAGCAGCCAAGGTCGGCCCGACTCTGGGGCCAACGTCCTGACTTTC.

This clonotype was detected ten times or more. The V gene is TRBV4-2, the J gene TRBJ1-2; tentatively, D is TRBD1 (5 bases). Trimming stripped 1 base from V and 8 bases from J, with 11 bases between. The CDR3 consists of 13 residues. Germline CDR1 and CDR2: LGHNA and YNFKEQ. This CDR3 is CASSQGRDGGYTF. Written as DNA, the CDR3 is TGTGCCAGCAGCCAAGGCAGGGACGGAGGCTACACCTTC.

This clonotype has more than one count but fewer than ten. V is TRBV4-1 and J is TRBJ2-5; tentatively, D is TRBD1 or TRBD2 (7 bases each). V shed 2 bases and J shed 4 bases, with 14 bases lying between them. There are 15 residues in the CDR3. CDR1 MGHRA and CDR2 YSYEKL come from the germline V gene. The CDR3 loop reads CASSQPDREGETQYF. The CDR3 DNA follows: TGCGCCAGCAGCCAACCTGACAGGGAGGGAGAGACCCAGTACTTC.

This clonotype was seen many times. The chain uses TRBV4-3 and TRBJ2-1; 7 bases line up with TRBD2. Germline V CDR1 and CDR2: LGHNA, YSLEER. This CDR3 comprises 17 residues. J lost 2 bases, V lost 0 bases, and 7 bases had no gene match. The CDR3 DNA is TGCGCCAGCAGCCAAGATGGGGGGGGGGGAGCCTACAATGAGCAGTTCTTC. Translated: CASSQDGGGGAYNEQFF.

Ten or more counts support this clonotype. The chain carries TRBV12-3 or TRBV12-4 and TRBJ1-5; D remains ambiguous. The CDR3 runs to 11 residues. In DNA form, the CDR3 reads TGTGCGTGGGGTTGGGATCAGCCCCAGCATTTT. This gives the protein CAWGWDQPQHF.

The chain couples TRBV3-1 to TRBJ2-3; 8 nucleotides line up with TRBD2. Trimming removed 4 bases from V and 2 bases from J; junction bases left unmatched: 5. CDR3 length equals 15 residues. The germline V gene encodes CDR1 LGHDT and CDR2 YNNKEL (reference sequence). In DNA form, the CDR3 reads TGTGCCAGCAGCCCGGGACTAGTCATCACAGATACGCAGTATTTT. It codes for CASSPGLVITDTQYF.

The chain employs TRBV6-2 or TRBV6-3 and TRBJ2-7; D gene unclear. Germline CDR1 is MNHEY and CDR2 is SVGEGT. Between the trimmed V and J ends, which lost 5 bases and 1 base, there was a span of 9 bases. The CDR3 extends over 13 amino acids. The CDR3 loop is CASSRTKSYEQYF. CDR3 bases: TGTGCCAGCAGTAGGACCAAGTCCTACGAGCAGTACTTC.

This clonotype was seen only a few times. The J gene is TRBJ1-2, the V gene TRBV28; weak D call: TRBD1 (6 bases). Germline CDR1 reads MDHEN; CDR2 reads SYDVKM. V was trimmed by 7 bases and J by 8 bases, leaving 17 bases between them. CDR3 size: 13 residues. CDR3 sequence reads: CASTLSGGGGYTF. DNA of the CDR3: TGTGCCAGCACCCTGAGCGGGGGGGGCGGCTACACCTTC.

Details on this clonotype: The junction departs from the called germline gene at one end, perhaps through a read error. This chain links TRBV7-9 with TRBJ2-5; 13 bases are a match to TRBD2. The germline CDR1 and CDR2 sequences are SEHNR and FQNEAQ (reference sequence). The CDR3 totals 14 residues. CDR3 loop: CASRGLAGTETRYF. The CDR3 nucleotides read TGTGCCAGCAGGGGACTAGCGGGAACAGAGACCCGGTACTTC.

On this clonotype itself: At one end the junction does not follow the germline gene, possibly because of a read error. The chain links TRBV5-1 to TRBJ2-1; D is perhaps TRBD2 (7 bases). Germline CDR1 reads SGHRS; CDR2 reads YFSETQ. The CDR3 is made up of 16 amino acids. CDR3 residues: CARSLGGAPTYNEQFF. CDR3 DNA sequence: TGCGCCAGGAGCTTGGGGGGGGCTCCAACATACAATGAGCAGTTCTTC.

This clonotype was found many times. The chain recombines TRBV4-3 with TRBJ2-7, with D unclear. The CDR3 is 14 residues long. The germline V gene has CDR1 LGHNA and CDR2 YSLEER. The V end was cut by 0 bases, the J end by 6 bases, with 12 bases between. CDR3: CASSQEPSVVEQYF. In DNA form, the CDR3 reads TGCGCCAGCAGCCAAGAACCGTCCGTTGTCGAGCAGTACTTC.

The J gene is TRBJ1-1, the V gene TRBV12-3 or TRBV12-4; 10 positions match TRBD1. CDR3 length: 15 residues. The V and J ends lost 5 bases and 1 base, in that order; junction bases with no gene match: 4. CDR3 DNA: TGTGCCAGCAGTCGGGACAGGGGATGGAACACTGAAGCTTTCTTT. Its protein product is CASSRDRGWNTEAFF.

The chain recombines TRBV20-1 with TRBJ2-7; 7 nucleotides align to TRBD2. V lost 0 bases to trimming and J lost 0 bases; unmatched junction nucleotides: 5. Germline V lookup: CDR1 DFQATT, CDR2 SNEGSKA (reference sequence). This CDR3 is 15 amino acids long. CDR3 bases: TGCAGTGCTAGAGAAGGTAGCGGGTCCTCCTACGAGCAGTACTTC. It translates to CSAREGSGSSYEQYF.

This chain joins TRBV2 and TRBJ1-6; tentative D call: TRBD1 (6 bases). This CDR3 is 18 amino acids long. The germline CDR1 and CDR2 sequences are SNHLY and FYNNEI. V was shortened by 0 bases and J by 5 bases, with 17 bases between the two germline ends. CDR3 in amino acids: CASSEALLTGSNNSPLHF. The CDR3 DNA is TGTGCCAGCAGTGAAGCGCTTCTGACAGGCTCAAATAATTCACCCCTCCACTTT.

The chain recombines TRBV5-1 with TRBJ2-7, with TRBD1 identical over 9 bases. Losses at the gene ends were 4 bases for V and 5 bases for J; bases not matched to a gene: 10. The germline CDR1 and CDR2 sequences are SGHRS and YFSETQ. CDR3 length: 15 residues. The chain's CDR3 is CASSPNRDRDHEQYF. Written as DNA, the CDR3 is TGCGCCAGCAGCCCCAACCGGGACAGGGACCACGAGCAGTACTTC.

This clonotype was counted at least ten times. The CDR3 sequence: CASSLDLAGGSDTQYF. CDR3 bases: TGCGCCAGCAGCTTAGATCTAGCGGGGGGGTCAGATACGCAGTATTTT. The chain uses TRBV5-1 and TRBJ2-3; 12 nucleotides align to TRBD2. Unmatched junction bases numbered 5, after V lost 2 bases and J lost 4 bases. Germline loops: CDR1 SGHRS, CDR2 YFSETQ. CDR3 length equals 16 residues. Full variable domain (outside the CDR3, taken from reference TRBV5-1 and TRBJ2-3): KAGVTQTPRYLIKTRGQQVTLSCSPISGHRSVSWYQQTPGQGLQFLFEYFSETQRNKGNFPGRFSGRQFSNSRSEMNVSTLELGDSALYLCASSLDLAGGSDTQYFGPGTRLTVL.

This clonotype was seen only once. This rearrangement joins TRBV12-3 or TRBV12-4 to TRBJ2-5, with TRBD1 matching 9 bases. J was trimmed by 4 bases and V by 6 bases; bases with no gene match: 9. There are 15 residues in the CDR3. The CDR3, as DNA: TGTGCCAGCAGCGCGACAGGGGGAGGGTCAGAGACCCAGTACTTC. It yields the protein CASSATGGGSETQYF.

This clonotype was seen many times. The chain combines TRBV12-3 or TRBV12-4 with TRBJ2-2, with D perhaps matching TRBD1 (5 bases). The CDR3 length is 15 residues. Trimming stripped 5 bases from V and 6 bases from J, with 16 bases between. CDR3 DNA: TGTGCCAGCAGTCCCCAGGGTGGGTACGCCGGGGAGCTGTTTTTT. Protein: CASSPQGGYAGELFF.

This clonotype was detected only a few times. The V call is TRBV6-2 or TRBV6-3, the J call TRBJ2-7; 10 nucleotides line up with TRBD2. The CDR3 runs 16 residues. Germline CDR1 MNHEY, CDR2 SVGEGT. Trimming took 2 bases from V and 2 from J; bases not matched to a gene: 6. Here the CDR3 reads CASSYPWLAGAYEQYF. CDR3 sequence (DNA): TGTGCCAGCAGTTACCCTTGGCTAGCGGGAGCCTACGAGCAGTACTTC.

This clonotype was seen a few times. The CDR3 DNA reads TGTGCCAGCAGAGTAGCGGGAGTAGAAGAGACCCAGTACTTC. Protein: CASRVAGVEETQYF. The chain employs TRBV6-1 and TRBJ2-5, with TRBD2 matching 9 bases. Germline V gives CDR1 MNHNS, CDR2 SASEGT. The CDR3 contains 14 residues. The J segment lost 3 bases and the V segment lost 6 bases, leaving 5 bases of the junction unmatched.

The table lists this clonotype with many counts. This chain uses TRBV12-3 or TRBV12-4 with TRBJ1-1; 11 nucleotides agree with TRBD1. The trim removed 7 bases at V and 0 bases at J, leaving 7 bases unmatched. The CDR3 covers 16 residues. The CDR3 DNA sequence: TGTGCCAGCAAGCGGGACAGGGGGTTCATGAACACTGAAGCTTTCTTT. It yields the protein CASKRDRGFMNTEAFF.

The CDR3 is CASREDWSSYEQYF. CDR3 bases: TGCGCCAGCAGAGAGGACTGGAGCTCCTACGAGCAGTACTTC. This chain uses TRBV10-2 with TRBJ2-7; the D gene is possibly TRBD2 (5 bases). V was clipped by 6 bases and J by 0 bases, with 12 bases between them. This CDR3 is built from 14 residues. Germline V gene lookup returns CDR1 WSHSY and CDR2 SAAADI.

This clonotype showed up just a few times. This sequence joins TRBV27 and TRBJ2-4; D may be TRBD1 or TRBD2 (7 bases each). V was cut by 4 bases and J by 4 bases, with 26 bases left in between. CDR1 MNHEY and CDR2 SMNVEV come from the germline V gene (reference sequence). The CDR3 length is 19 residues. The CDR3 reads CASSSRGTASGVGKNIQYF. The CDR3 DNA is TGTGCCAGCAGTTCGCGGGGGACAGCAAGCGGGGTAGGAAAAAACATTCAGTACTTC.

A few counts support this clonotype. The chain links TRBV12-3 or TRBV12-4 to TRBJ2-1, with a tentative D call TRBD1 (5 bases). V gave up 6 bases and J gave up 8 bases, with 11 bases separating them. The CDR3 runs to 12 residues. The DNA for the CDR3 is TGTGCCAGCAGAAGGGGTTTGGATGAGCAGTTCTTC. Translating it yields CASRRGLDEQFF.